The entry below gives a single TCR beta chain sequence along with its context. The antigen is undetermined. The V gene's germline CDR1 is MNHNY and CDR2 SVGAGI (reference sequence). V shed 6 bases and J 7 bases; nucleotides not matched to a gene: 9. The CDR3 loop spans 14 amino acids. This entry is derived from a study of cytomegalovirus exposure and HLA in healthy donors. Study-wide points: In vitro data verified three CMV-associated chains as specific for CMV antigens. For cytomegalovirus status, the classifier reportedly gave diagnoses with high specificity and sensitivity.

TCRdb's copy holds only in-frame clones and misses some; the assay was immunoSEQ multiplex PCR. The table shows more than 250,000 clones, with roughly 87% occurring only once. The sequenced material came from PBMCs. V usage is TRBV6-6 and J usage is TRBJ1-2; 9 bases are a match to TRBD1. This receptor was taken from a woman aged 30 to 39 in good health and CMV-seropositive. Here the CDR3 DNA reads TGTGCCAGCAGATCGACAGGGGGGGGCTTTGGCTACACCTTC. Amino acid sequence: CASRSTGGGFGYTF.